Shown below are 25 T cell receptor beta chains from a single sample sequenced in a study of CD8+ T cells in alopecia areata. Treatment here: oral pan-JAK inhibitor, 5-10 mg twice daily. Following RNA extraction, reverse transcription yielded cDNA that acted as the sequencing template. The repertoire was sequenced with immunoSEQ multiplex PCR; TCRdb's copy has only in-frame clones and lacks some. The sample carries approximately 150,000 clones, roughly 50% recorded once. The sequences come from CD4+ T cells sorted from blood, collected between weeks 55 and 65, from a patient treated with tofacitinib. The receptors were gathered from a human donor with alopecia areata.

This clone was detected only once. V usage is TRBV5-1 and J usage is TRBJ1-5, with a tentative D call TRBD1 (5 bases). Germline V gene data show CDR1 as SGHRS and CDR2 as YFSETQ. The V gene lost 4 bases and the J gene lost 6 bases, with 20 bases spanning the gap. The CDR3 extends over 16 amino acids. DNA for the CDR3: TGCGCCAGCAGCCCTTACCCCGGGACCGGGGGTCAGCCCCAGCATTTT. Protein: CASSPYPGTGGQPQHF.

The chain carries TRBV6-1 and TRBJ1-5; possibly TRBD1 for D (6 bases). Trimming stripped 11 bases from V and 3 bases from J, with 14 bases between. Germline CDR1 MNHNS, CDR2 SASEGT. The CDR3 is 13 amino acids. The CDR3 DNA is TGTGCCGGGGGCAGCCTAATCAATCAGCCCCAGCATTTT. This codes for CAGGSLINQPQHF.

This clone occurred a few times. The chain joins TRBV29-1 to TRBJ2-1; D not certain. The germline V gene encodes CDR1 SQVTM and CDR2 ANQGSEA. V was pared by 5 bases and J by 7 bases, with 12 bases between. The CDR3 is 12 residues long. CDR3 coding DNA: TGCAGCGTTCGACCGGACGGGAATGAGCAGTTCTTC. Encoded protein: CSVRPDGNEQFF.

This clone was picked up a small number of times. The junction does not match germline at one end; this may be a read error. The V call is TRBV2, the J call TRBJ2-5; 7 bases agree with TRBD2. The germline gives CDR1 SNHLY, CDR2 FYNNEI. The CDR3 runs to 15 residues. CDR3 loop: CAGSDPGLPEETQYF. Written as DNA, the CDR3 is TGTGCCGGCAGTGATCCGGGACTACCGGAAGAGACCCAGTACTTC.

This chain joins TRBV5-6 and TRBJ1-1; TRBD1 matches at 7 bases. This CDR3 has 13 residues. The germline V gene has CDR1 SGHDT and CDR2 YYEEEE. The V gene end was trimmed by 1 base and the J gene end by 11 bases; junction bases not matched to a gene: 8. The chain's CDR3 is CASSLKGAVSAFF. The CDR3 nucleotides are TGTGCCAGCAGCTTGAAGGGGGCCGTGAGTGCTTTCTTT.

This clone was detected only a few times. This chain links TRBV5-6 with TRBJ2-7; D might be TRBD2 (7 bases). CDR3 size: 14 residues. Germline V gene lookup returns CDR1 SGHDT and CDR2 YYEEEE. Trimming took off 4 bases at V and 3 bases at J, with 14 bases between the two ends. The CDR3 region has the DNA TGTGCCAGCAGCCCGGGGGGCAGGGACTACGAGCAGTACTTC. As protein: CASSPGGRDYEQYF.

This chain joins TRBV19 and TRBJ1-6; weak D call: TRBD1 (5 bases). The CDR3 is made up of 15 amino acids. Germline CDR1 and CDR2: LNHDA and SQIVND (reference sequence). Trimming pared 9 bases from V and 9 bases from J, leaving 21 bases between. CDR3 loop: CASRDAPVAGSPLHF. CDR3 nucleotides: TGTGCCAGCCGGGACGCCCCGGTCGCGGGTTCACCCCTCCACTTT. Using reference TRBV19 and TRBJ1-6 for the parts outside the CDR3, the full variable domain is DGGITQSPKYLFRKEGQNVTLSCEQNLNHDAMYWYRQDPGQGLRLIYYSQIVNDFQKGDIAEGYSVSREKKESFPLTVTSAQKNPTAFYLCASRDAPVAGSPLHFGNGTRLTVT.

The gene calls are TRBV15 and TRBJ2-7, with 7 bases identical to TRBD1. Trimming cost V 1 base and J 6 bases; bases outside gene matches: 9. The CDR3 length is 15 residues. CDR1 is LNHNV, CDR2 YYDKDF, per germline (reference sequence). Written as DNA, the CDR3 is TGTGCCACCAGCAGAGGAGACAGGGAAAAGGGCGAGCAGTACTTC. The encoded protein is CATSRGDREKGEQYF.

This chain uses TRBV5-1 with TRBJ2-3; 10 bases fit TRBD2. The CDR3 spans 17 residues. CDR1 is SGHRS and CDR2 is YFSETQ in the germline V gene. The V gene end was trimmed by 3 bases and the J gene end by 0 bases; junction bases not matched to a gene: 7. This CDR3 is CASSSVLLAGSTDTQYF. CDR3 nucleotides: TGCGCCAGCAGCTCCGTCTTACTAGCGGGAAGCACAGATACGCAGTATTTT.

The chain joins TRBV5-4 to TRBJ2-1; 9 bases align to TRBD1. The J segment lost 5 bases and the V segment lost 0 bases, leaving 3 bases of the junction unmatched. The CDR3 runs 15 residues. Germline CDR1 and CDR2: SGHNT and YYREEE (reference sequence). The CDR3 region is CASSLGGQGNNEQFF. CDR3 nucleotide sequence: TGTGCCAGCAGCTTGGGGGGACAGGGAAACAATGAGCAGTTCTTC.

The CDR3 sequence is CSVTPQDRLNTEAFF. The CDR3 region has the DNA TGCAGCGTGACCCCCCAGGACAGGCTCAACACTGAAGCTTTCTTT. V and J are TRBV29-1 and TRBJ1-1; TRBD1 agrees at 7 bases. Trimming took 6 bases from V and 2 from J; bases not matched to a gene: 12. The CDR3 sequence is 15 residues long. Germline V lookup: CDR1 SQVTM, CDR2 ANQGSEA.

This clone has only one observation. The chain uses TRBV5-1 and TRBJ1-2; D uncertain. Germline CDR1 and CDR2: SGHRS and YFSETQ. This CDR3 spans 13 amino acids. Trimming shortened V by 2 bases and J by 0 bases, and 5 bases separated the two germline ends. The CDR3 sequence is CASSFGPNYGYTF. The DNA for the CDR3 is TGCGCCAGCAGCTTTGGGCCTAACTATGGCTACACCTTC.

The count of this clone is one. The J gene is TRBJ2-7, the V gene TRBV29-1; D remains unclear. This CDR3 comprises 15 residues. V dropped 0 bases and J dropped 2 bases, with 14 bases sitting between them. Germline CDR1 SQVTM, CDR2 ANQGSEA. The CDR3, as DNA: TGCAGCGTTGAAGATAGGGCGCGCCCCCCCTACGAGCAGTACTTC. Translating gives CSVEDRARPPYEQYF.

The chain carries TRBV2 and TRBJ2-3; maybe TRBD2 (6 bases). V was clipped by 8 bases and J by 0 bases, with 15 bases between them. The CDR3 length is 15 residues. The germline CDR1 and CDR2 sequences are SNHLY and FYNNEI. As DNA, the CDR3 is TGTGCCAGCGGACGGGACTCAACTAGCACAGATACGCAGTATTTT. Protein product: CASGRDSTSTDTQYF.

The chain combines TRBV29-1 with TRBJ2-2; 11 positions match TRBD2. The CDR3 extends over 15 amino acids. V lost 7 bases and J lost 0; bases outside the gene matches: 4. CDR1 SQVTM and CDR2 ANQGSEA come from the germline V gene. For the CDR3, the DNA is TGCAGCGCCCGTAGCGGGGGGGCGAACACCGGGGAGCTGTTTTTT. It encodes CSARSGGANTGELFF.

The chain recombines TRBV19 with TRBJ2-1; TRBD1 matches at 7 bases. V dropped 5 bases and J dropped 5; count of bases not matched to a gene: 9. Germline V gene lookup returns CDR1 LNHDA and CDR2 SQIVND (reference sequence). CDR3 length equals 15 residues. For the CDR3, the DNA is TGTGCCAGTAGTCCCCAGGGGACAGCCCACAATGAGCAGTTCTTC. Protein product: CASSPQGTAHNEQFF.

This chain joins TRBV6-5 and TRBJ2-5; D is ambiguous. From germline, CDR1 is MNHEY and CDR2 SVGAGI. This CDR3 region has 14 residues. V was pared by 0 bases and J by 4 bases, with 9 bases between. The CDR3 sequence is CASSYSTIGETQYF. Written as DNA, the CDR3 is TGTGCCAGCAGTTACTCCACAATCGGAGAGACCCAGTACTTC.

This clone has a handful of counts. The chain has TRBV5-1 and TRBJ2-2; TRBD2 agrees at 10 bases. J lost 4 bases, V lost 0 bases, and 6 bases had no gene match. There are 17 residues in the CDR3. Germline values: CDR1 SGHRS, CDR2 YFSETQ. The CDR3 sequence is CASSLDPSSGSTGELFF. In DNA form, the CDR3 reads TGCGCCAGCAGCTTGGATCCCTCTAGCGGGAGCACCGGGGAGCTGTTTTTT.

This clone was seen once. J is TRBJ2-1 and V is TRBV6-4; 9 bases map to TRBD1. V trimming: 7 bases; J trimming: 9 bases; junction bases outside the gene matches: 16. CDR3 length: 16 amino acids. Germline V gene sequence: CDR1 MRHNA, CDR2 SNTAGT. The CDR3 here is CASTRKPGQGPSEQFF. The CDR3 nucleotides are TGTGCCAGCACTCGGAAACCGGGACAGGGACCTAGTGAGCAGTTCTTC.

The chain couples TRBV2 to TRBJ1-1; D call uncertain. The CDR3 extends over 13 amino acids. Germline-derived CDR1 and CDR2 are SNHLY and FYNNEI. With 6 bases removed from V and 4 bases from J, the gap between germline ends came to 12 bases. The CDR3 reads CASRKIGPTEAFF. The DNA of the CDR3 is TGTGCCAGCAGGAAAATTGGACCCACTGAAGCTTTCTTT.

CDR3 residues: CASSQEVTNYGYTF. The CDR3 nucleotides read TGCGCCAGCAGCCAAGAGGTCACGAACTATGGCTACACCTTC. The genes are TRBV4-1 and TRBJ1-2; no clear D gene. Germline CDR1 reads MGHRA; CDR2 reads YSYEKL. V lost 0 bases and J 2 bases, leaving 7 bases between the germline ends. This CDR3 spans 14 amino acids.

The chain recombines TRBV6-6 with TRBJ2-7; D is unclear. V was clipped by 7 bases and J by 13 bases, with 17 bases between them. The CDR3 is 11 amino acids. Germline CDR1 and CDR2: MNHNY and SVGAGI (reference sequence). CDR3 nucleotide sequence: TGTGCCAGCATGATTTCCGGGCTTGTTTACTTC. It yields the protein CASMISGLVYF.

This chain joins TRBV11-2 and TRBJ1-4; 8 positions agree with TRBD1. The germline gives CDR1 SGHAT, CDR2 FQNNGV. V lost 1 base and J lost 8; bases outside the gene matches: 3. The CDR3 covers 14 residues. The CDR3 DNA sequence: TGTGCCAGCAGCTTAGGCAGGGGGCAGGAAAAACTGTTTTTT. Residues: CASSLGRGQEKLFF. The full variable domain, in which reference TRBV11-2 and TRBJ1-4 provide the parts outside the CDR3, is EAGVAQSPRYKIIEKRQSVAFWCNPISGHATLYWYQQILGQGPKLLIQFQNNGVVDDSQLPKDRFSAERLKGVDSTLKIQPAKLEDSAVYLCASSLGRGQEKLFFGSGTQLSVL.

V and J are TRBV29-1 and TRBJ1-1; D is undetermined. Between the trimmed V and J ends, which lost 4 bases and 3 bases, there was a span of 12 bases. This CDR3 is 13 amino acids long. Germline CDR1 SQVTM, CDR2 ANQGSEA. The DNA of the CDR3 is TGCAGCGTTGTGAGGGCGAGGGACACTGAAGCTTTCTTT. Protein product: CSVVRARDTEAFF.

The chain recombines TRBV9 with TRBJ1-5; 9 nucleotides align to TRBD1. The CDR3 is 15 amino acids. The junction had 6 bases not matched to a gene; V was cut back by 4 bases and J by 4 bases. CDR1 SGDLS and CDR2 YYNGEE come from the germline V gene. This chain's CDR3 is CASSPTTGGNQPQHF. In DNA form, the CDR3 reads TGTGCCAGCAGCCCCACGACAGGGGGGAATCAGCCCCAGCATTTT.